Following are 18 T cell receptor beta chains from one sample sequenced in a study of T-cell reconstitution after alpha-beta-depleted transplantation in children listed by TCRdb under 2016. Library creation used PCR. The run used an Illumina HiSeq 2500. TCR libraries were prepared with molecular barcoding, using unique molecular identifiers to normalize TCRbeta repertoire quantification. TCRdb itself trimmed the public reads at Q25 with fastp, ran MiXCR and retained productive beta chains. Rows are combined by CDR3 protein, so each entry shows the most common genes and DNA. The sample table holds roughly 350,000 distinct CDR3 sequences, of which under 20% were seen once. Roughly 40% of the sample belongs to the ten largest clones. The treatment or condition label, as the study defines it: allogeneic hematopoietic cell transplantation with graft depleted of TCRalphabeta T cells and CD19 B cells. Sequencing was performed on PBMCs, mostly from graft donor cells, taken 360 days after TCRalphabeta/CD19-depleted stem cell transplant. These TCRs come from a male patient aged 2-15 years who had a stem cell transplant for acute lymphoblastic leukemia, so the T cells may come from the graft donor.

This chain connects TRBV4-2 to TRBJ2-3; 8 positions match TRBD2. The CDR3 covers 16 residues. The V gene's germline CDR1 is LGHNA and CDR2 YNFKEQ. V was clipped by 5 bases and J by 2 bases; unmatched bases: 9. DNA for the CDR3: TGTGCCAGCAGCACCCGGGGCGGGGGGCCCACAGATACGCAGTATTTT. The encoded protein is CASSTRGGGPTDTQYF.

This clonotype was counted a few times. This chain links TRBV7-8 with TRBJ2-3; D possibly matches TRBD1 or TRBD2 (5 bases each). Germline V CDR1 and CDR2: SGHVS, FQNEAQ. The CDR3 runs to 16 residues. The V end was cut by 5 bases, the J end by 2 bases, with 17 bases between. DNA of the CDR3: TGTGCCAGCAGCGGGGTAGGGGCTAGCCTCACAGATACGCAGTATTTT. Translated, it gives CASSGVGASLTDTQYF.

Ten or more counts support this clonotype. The V call is TRBV29-1, the J call TRBJ2-7, with 8 nucleotides matching TRBD2. J was trimmed by 3 bases and V by 1 base; bases with no gene match: 2. This CDR3 has 13 amino acids. Germline V CDR1 and CDR2: SQVTM, ANQGSEA. The CDR3 coding sequence is TGCAGCGTTGAAGGGCGGGGGGACTACGAGCAGTACTTC. As protein: CSVEGRGDYEQYF.

V gene TRBV14 combines with J gene TRBJ2-1, with D possibly TRBD2 on 6 matching bases. V gave up 6 bases and J gave up 1 base, with 13 bases separating them. Germline V gene lookup returns CDR1 SGHDN and CDR2 FVKESK. The CDR3 length is 15 residues. The CDR3: CASRSGGRSYNEQFF. CDR3 nucleotide sequence: TGTGCCAGCAGGTCTGGGGGGAGGTCCTACAATGAGCAGTTCTTC. Filled out from reference TRBV14 and TRBJ2-1, the complete variable domain reads EAGVTQFPSHSVIEKGQTVTLRCDPISGHDNLYWYRRVMGKEIKFLLHFVKESKQDESGMPNNRFLAERTGGTYSTLKVQPAELEDSGVYFCASRSGGRSYNEQFFGPGTRLTVL.

V usage is TRBV7-9 and J usage is TRBJ1-3; D might be TRBD1 (5 bases). Germline V gene data show CDR1 as SEHNR and CDR2 as FQNEAQ (reference sequence). Trimming removed 4 bases at V and 0 bases at J, with 10 bases between. CDR3 length equals 15 residues. This chain's CDR3 is CASSSTDPSGNTIYF. The CDR3 DNA reads as TGTGCCAGCAGCTCGACAGACCCCTCTGGAAACACCATATATTTT.

The genes are TRBV4-2 and TRBJ2-7; D is unclear. This CDR3 is built from 15 residues. Between the trimmed V and J ends, which lost 4 bases and 3 bases, there was a span of 16 bases. Per germline, CDR1 LGHNA and CDR2 YNFKEQ. Written as DNA, the CDR3 is TGTGCCAGCAGCCCTAAGGGTGTCCCCCACTACGAGCAGTACTTC. Translated: CASSPKGVPHYEQYF.

This clonotype has more than one count but fewer than ten. The rearrangement uses TRBV12-3 or TRBV12-4 and TRBJ1-1; TRBD1 matches at 9 bases. The CDR3 runs 16 residues. V trimming: 1 base; J trimming: 4 bases; junction bases outside the gene matches: 7. CDR3 protein: CASSLGYRGLRTEAFF. Written as DNA, the CDR3 is TGTGCCAGCAGTTTAGGGTACAGGGGGCTTCGCACTGAAGCTTTCTTT.

The chain couples TRBV4-1 to TRBJ2-3; weak D call: TRBD2 (6 bases). The CDR3 length is 19 residues. Germline V gene data show CDR1 as MGHRA and CDR2 as YSYEKL. V was clipped by 1 base and J by 7 bases, with 27 bases between them. CDR3 in amino acids: CASSQGFSGGISRWYTQYF. The CDR3 DNA is TGCGCCAGCAGCCAAGGTTTTTCGGGCGGGATTTCCCGGTGGTATACGCAGTATTTT.

The chain has TRBV28 and TRBJ2-7, with D perhaps matching TRBD2 (7 bases). Germline V gene data show CDR1 as MDHEN and CDR2 as SYDVKM. Trimming left V 3 bases short and J 2 bases short, with 20 bases between. There are 17 residues in the CDR3. The CDR3 DNA is TGTGCCAGCAGTTTTGTTTTCCCAGGGAGGGGGACCTACGAGCAGTACTTC. Protein sequence: CASSFVFPGRGTYEQYF.

A few counts support this clonotype. V usage is TRBV27 and J usage is TRBJ1-6; no definite D call. This CDR3 has 14 residues. With 3 bases removed from V and 14 bases from J, the gap between germline ends came to 17 bases. Germline V gives CDR1 MNHEY, CDR2 SMNVEV (reference sequence). CDR3 sequence: CASSFNARDLTLHF. The CDR3 coding sequence is TGTGCCAGCAGTTTCAACGCCCGTGACCTAACCCTCCACTTT.

The gene calls are TRBV28 and TRBJ2-7; 10 bases line up with TRBD1. The CDR3 loop spans 13 amino acids. V dropped 6 bases and J dropped 2; count of bases not matched to a gene: 1. Looked up from germline, CDR1 is MDHEN and CDR2 is SYDVKM. CDR3 amino acids: CASSDRGPYEQYF. CDR3 sequence (DNA): TGTGCCAGCAGCGACAGGGGGCCCTACGAGCAGTACTTC.

This clonotype was counted between two and nine times. This chain joins TRBV13 and TRBJ2-1; 8 positions agree with TRBD2. The V gene's germline CDR1 is PRHDT and CDR2 FYEKMQ (reference sequence). This CDR3 spans 16 amino acids. J lost 7 bases, V lost 2 bases, and 10 bases had no gene match. The CDR3 loop is CASSLYRTGGSNEQFF. In DNA, the CDR3 is TGTGCCAGCAGCTTATATAGGACGGGAGGGTCAAATGAGCAGTTCTTC.

This clonotype was seen ten or more times. The gene calls are TRBV4-3 and TRBJ2-7; no reliable D call. Germline V gives CDR1 LGHNA, CDR2 YSLEER. Trimming removed 1 base from V and 2 bases from J, with 9 bases in between. The CDR3 has 14 amino acids. CDR3 residues: CASSQGTVTYEQYF. In nucleotides, the CDR3 is TGCGCCAGCAGCCAAGGAACTGTCACCTACGAGCAGTACTTC.

This clonotype was seen a few times. The chain is built from TRBV4-1 and TRBJ1-1; TRBD1 might be the D (6 bases). V lost 8 bases, J lost 4 bases, and 11 bases lay in between. Germline lookup yields CDR1 MGHRA and CDR2 YSYEKL. This CDR3 region has 12 residues. CDR3 in DNA: TGCGCCAGCGGTGGGACACCCACTGAAGCTTTCTTT. Translating gives CASGGTPTEAFF.

This clonotype turned up a few times. This sequence joins TRBV7-9 and TRBJ2-7; TRBD2 agrees at 12 bases. The V and J ends lost 0 bases and 7 bases, in that order; junction bases with no gene match: 7. Germline CDR1 reads SEHNR; CDR2 reads FQNEAQ (reference sequence). CDR3 length: 16 residues. DNA of the CDR3: TGTGCCAGCAGCTTAGCGCCTAGCGGGAGGGCCGGGGAGCAGTACTTC. Residues: CASSLAPSGRAGEQYF. Using reference TRBV7-9 and TRBJ2-7 for the parts outside the CDR3, the full variable domain is DTGVSQNPRHKITKRGQNVTFRCDPISEHNRLYWYRQTLGQGPEFLTYFQNEAQLEKSRLLSDRFSAERPKGSFSTLEIQRTEQGDSAMYLCASSLAPSGRAGEQYFGPGTRLTVT.

V gene TRBV12-3 or TRBV12-4 combines with J gene TRBJ2-3; TRBD1 might be the D (5 bases). V was clipped by 4 bases and J by 9 bases, with 14 bases between them. CDR3 length: 13 residues. CDR3 in DNA: TGTGCCAGCAGTTCGAGGACATCTTCCACGCAGTATTTT. This translates into CASSSRTSSTQYF.

The rearrangement links TRBV7-9 to TRBJ2-7; perhaps TRBD1 as D (5 bases). Germline V gene sequence: CDR1 SEHNR, CDR2 FQNEAQ (reference sequence). The length of the CDR3 is 13 residues. Trimming took 5 bases from V and 2 from J, leaving 10 bases between them. The CDR3 DNA sequence: TGTGCCAGCAGCGTGGACACTGCCTACGAGCAGTACTTC. Amino acid sequence: CASSVDTAYEQYF.

V gene TRBV15 combines with J gene TRBJ1-1; 7 positions agree with TRBD1. V was pared by 5 bases and J by 1 base, with 7 bases of the junction left unmatched. This CDR3 is built from 15 residues. Germline V gene lookup returns CDR1 LNHNV and CDR2 YYDKDF (reference sequence). In nucleotides, the CDR3 is TGTGCCACCAGCGGACCGGGACAGTGGAACACTGAAGCTTTCTTT. This codes for CATSGPGQWNTEAFF. Based on the CDR3 plus reference TRBV15 and TRBJ1-1, the full variable domain is DAMVIQNPRYQVTQFGKPVTLSCSQTLNHNVMYWYQQKSSQAPKLLFHYYDKDFNNEADTPDNFQSRRPNTSFCFLDIRSPGLGDTAMYLCATSGPGQWNTEAFFGQGTRLTVV.